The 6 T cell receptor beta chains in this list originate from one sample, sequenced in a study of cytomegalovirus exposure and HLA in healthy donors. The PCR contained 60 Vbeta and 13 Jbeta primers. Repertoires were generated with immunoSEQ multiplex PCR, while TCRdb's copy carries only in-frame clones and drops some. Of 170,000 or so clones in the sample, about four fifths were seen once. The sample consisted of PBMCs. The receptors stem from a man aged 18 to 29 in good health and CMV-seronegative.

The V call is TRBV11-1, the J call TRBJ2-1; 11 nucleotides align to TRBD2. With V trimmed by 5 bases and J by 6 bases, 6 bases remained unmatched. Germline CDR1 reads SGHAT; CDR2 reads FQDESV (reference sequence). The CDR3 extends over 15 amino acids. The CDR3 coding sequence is TGTGCCAGCAGCCTAACTAGCGGGAGTCGCAATGAGCAGTTCTTC. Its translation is CASSLTSGSRNEQFF.

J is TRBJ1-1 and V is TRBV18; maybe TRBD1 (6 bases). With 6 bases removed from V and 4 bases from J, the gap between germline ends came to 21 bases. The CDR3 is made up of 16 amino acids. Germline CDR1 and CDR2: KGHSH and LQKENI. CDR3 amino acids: CASSLRAGVMGTEAFF. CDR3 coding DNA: TGTGCCAGCTCCCTAAGGGCAGGGGTCATGGGCACTGAAGCTTTCTTT.

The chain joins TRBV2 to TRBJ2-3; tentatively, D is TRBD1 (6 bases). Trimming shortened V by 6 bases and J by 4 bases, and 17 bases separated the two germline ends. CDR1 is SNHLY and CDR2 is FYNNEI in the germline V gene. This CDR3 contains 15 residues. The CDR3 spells CASRNQGLGADTQYF. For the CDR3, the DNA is TGTGCCAGCAGAAACCAGGGGTTGGGGGCAGATACGCAGTATTTT.

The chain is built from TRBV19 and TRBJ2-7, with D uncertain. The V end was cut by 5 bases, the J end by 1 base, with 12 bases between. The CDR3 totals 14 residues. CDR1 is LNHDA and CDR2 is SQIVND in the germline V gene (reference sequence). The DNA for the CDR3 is TGTGCCAGTAGTGTTACCCAGTCGTCCTACGAGCAGTACTTC. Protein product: CASSVTQSSYEQYF.

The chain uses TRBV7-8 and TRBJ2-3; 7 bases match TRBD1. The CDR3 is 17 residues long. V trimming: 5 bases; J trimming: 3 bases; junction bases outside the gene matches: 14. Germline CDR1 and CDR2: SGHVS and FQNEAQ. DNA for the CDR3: TGTGCCAGCAGCCGAATTACTATACACAGGGGTACAGATACGCAGTATTTT. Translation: CASSRITIHRGTDTQYF.

The CDR3 DNA is TGTGCCAGCAGCCTACGACTAGCGGGACTCAATGAGCAGTTCTTC. Translating it yields CASSLRLAGLNEQFF. The chain employs TRBV11-3 and TRBJ2-1; 11 bases map to TRBD2. Trimming took 5 bases from V and 6 from J; bases not matched to a gene: 6. Germline V lookup: CDR1 SGHNT, CDR2 YENEEA. CDR3 size: 15 residues.